These T cell receptor beta chains were read from a single sample in a study of OX40 agonist ivuxolimab in advanced cancers. TCRdb keeps only in-frame clones here, not all; method: immunoSEQ multiplex PCR. The sample records tens of thousands of clones, roughly 80% being singletons. The sample in question was CD4+ or CD8+ T cells sorted from blood, obtained in a trial of the OX40 agonist ivuxolimab. These receptor sequences come from an adult with an advanced solid tumor such as melanoma, head and neck, liver or kidney cancer. The conserved cysteine and the conserved F or W are not part of the CDR3 here.

>TRBV11-1|TRBJ2-1
ASSLPSGGAYNEQF
>TRBV20-1|TRBJ2-2
SALNTGELF
>TRBV18|TRBJ2-7
ASSPGGASDYEQY
>TRBV19|TRBJ1-1
ASRTGSHTEAF
>TRBV5-6|TRBJ1-1
ASSLVSSNTEAF
>TRBV7-9|TRBJ1-2
ASSLVSGVEDGYT
>TRBV7-9|TRBJ1-2
ASSLPDRAPYGYT
>TRBV7-6|TRBJ2-1
ASSPRDSSNEQF
>TRBV7-6|TRBJ2-7
TSSRGGDSLGISYEQY
>TRBV9|TRBJ2-7
ASGSGTYEQY
>TRBV19|TRBJ2-1
ASSITSRDRVHNEQF
>TRBV28|TRBJ2-1
ASSDPLSYNEQF
>TRBV6-5|TRBJ1-1
ASSSLGSGTEAF
>TRBV6-6|.
ASSYLYGTESYEQY
>TRBV5-1|TRBJ1-4
ASSGIWGTNEKLF
>TRBV28|TRBJ2-5
ASSKDFQETQY
>TRBV9|TRBJ2-5
ASSVNRGGGQETQY
>TRBV30|TRBJ2-7
AWRAPRQGRYEQY
>TRBV6-1|TRBJ2-3
ASSERRGPTGADTQY
>TRBV27|TRBJ2-7
ASSLEGGRYEQY
>TRBV5-4|TRBJ1-2
ASSLHNNYGYT
>TRBV6-6|TRBJ2-7
ASSSRDSGAAYEQY
>TRBV25-1|TRBJ2-7
ASSVSYEQY
>TRBV29-1|TRBJ2-3
SSAGLAGTDTQY
>TRBV6-5|TRBJ2-7
ASSGVEQY
>TRBV19|TRBJ2-1
AIIAANEQF
>TRBV25-1|TRBJ2-2
ASSASGTQITGELF
>TRBV5-1|TRBJ1-2
ASSLTQGDAYGYT
>TRBV25-1|TRBJ1-2
ASMGGGYGYT
>TRBV2|TRBJ2-2
ASSDGTGLLIANTGELF
>TRBV5-6|TRBJ2-2
ASSFGQGPGELF
>TRBV6-4|TRBJ2-2
ASSETSGNTGELF
>TRBV11-3|TRBJ2-1
ASSLGGLAGEMTNEQF
>TRBV7-3|TRBJ1-1
ASSPTRDRVFEAF
>TRBV9|TRBJ2-3
ASSVAQGLDVTDTQY
>TRBV27|TRBJ2-2
ATGVTGLTTGELF
>TRBV15|TRBJ2-7
ATSRDQEVHEQY
>TRBV10-3|TRBJ2-7
AISVSDTYEQY
>TRBV4-1|TRBJ1-1
ASSQMDGNTEAF
>TRBV4-1|TRBJ2-3
ASSQDSSGGTDTQY
>TRBV7-8|TRBJ2-5
ASSSGLRVETQY
>TRBV27|TRBJ2-1
ASSFSSYNEQF
>TRBV7-8|TRBJ2-5
ASSLENQETQY
>TRBV5-4|TRBJ1-1
ASSLETGVRNTEAF